The 17 T cell receptor beta chains below all came from one sample that was sequenced in a study of shared clonotypes between healthy human individuals. Some clones are missing from TCRdb's copy, which holds only in-frame ones; the method was immunoSEQ multiplex PCR. This table has 400,000 to 500,000 clones, roughly 78% appearing once. Sequences were obtained from PBMCs. All receptors come from a woman aged 40 to 49 in good health. Some clones in this sample may be carry-over from other donors' samples.

The rearrangement joins TRBV2 to TRBJ2-5; D remains unclear. Trimming left V 3 bases short and J 5 bases short, with 13 bases between. The CDR3 loop spans 14 amino acids. Germline values: CDR1 SNHLY, CDR2 FYNNEI. DNA for the CDR3: TGTGCCAGCAGTGACGGCTTACCGAGGGAGACCCAGTACTTC. This encodes CASSDGLPRETQYF.

CDR3 loop: CASSDSGQGRGYTF. The DNA for the CDR3 is TGTGCCAGCAGTGACTCAGGGCAGGGAAGAGGCTACACCTTC. V gene TRBV6-4 combines with J gene TRBJ1-2; tentative D call: TRBD1 (5 bases). The CDR3 loop spans 14 amino acids. V was shortened by 0 bases and J by 8 bases, with 13 bases between the two germline ends. Germline loops: CDR1 MRHNA, CDR2 SNTAGT.

V is TRBV19 and J is TRBJ1-5; a possible D gene is TRBD1 (5 bases). In germline, CDR1 is LNHDA, CDR2 SQIVND (reference sequence). V lost 7 bases and J lost 5, with 18 bases in between. This CDR3 region has 15 residues. CDR3 amino acids: CASTPRDLTYQPQHF. DNA of the CDR3: TGTGCCAGTACCCCCCGGGACCTAACTTATCAGCCCCAGCATTTT.

The chain recombines TRBV15 with TRBJ1-3, with no clear D. V dropped 0 bases and J dropped 2 bases, with 8 bases sitting between them. This CDR3 is built from 15 residues. In germline, CDR1 is LNHNV, CDR2 YYDKDF (reference sequence). This CDR3 is CATSRDWVPGNTIYF. The CDR3 DNA reads TGTGCCACCAGCAGAGATTGGGTTCCTGGAAACACCATATATTTT.

The chain carries TRBV7-9 and TRBJ2-7; TRBD2 aligns across 7 bases. V shed 8 bases, J shed 5 bases, and the junction held 18 bases outside the gene matches. Germline V gene data show CDR1 as SEHNR and CDR2 as FQNEAQ (reference sequence). The CDR3 extends over 16 amino acids. This chain's CDR3 is CASGGSSGLIYDEQYF. The DNA for the CDR3 is TGTGCCAGCGGCGGGAGTAGCGGCCTCATCTACGACGAGCAGTACTTC. Full variable domain (remainder filled in from reference TRBV7-9 and TRBJ2-7): DTGVSQNPRHKITKRGQNVTFRCDPISEHNRLYWYRQTLGQGPEFLTYFQNEAQLEKSRLLSDRFSAERPKGSFSTLEIQRTEQGDSAMYLCASGGSSGLIYDEQYFGPGTRLTVT.

This clone was seen once. V usage is TRBV5-4 and J usage is TRBJ1-1; 8 positions match TRBD1. CDR1 is SGHNT, CDR2 YYREEE, per germline (reference sequence). The CDR3 loop spans 18 amino acids. V was clipped by 0 bases and J by 2 bases; unmatched bases: 12. CDR3 sequence reads: CASSLAGQEGLSNTEAFF. CDR3 in DNA: TGTGCCAGCAGCTTGGCGGGACAGGAGGGGTTGAGTAACACTGAAGCTTTCTTT.

This sequence joins TRBV6-1 and TRBJ2-7; D might be TRBD2 (5 bases). The germline V and J ends were trimmed by 8 bases and 4 bases, with 15 bases remaining between them. Germline values: CDR1 MNHNS, CDR2 SASEGT. The CDR3 is 13 amino acids. The CDR3 loop is CASRGGFVYEQYF. The CDR3 bases are TGTGCCAGCCGAGGAGGTTTTGTATACGAGCAGTACTTC.

This clone was picked up a small number of times. The chain recombines TRBV7-2 with TRBJ1-1; 9 bases line up with TRBD1. The V gene end was trimmed by 5 bases and the J gene end by 6 bases; junction bases not matched to a gene: 4. Germline CDR1 reads SGHTA; CDR2 reads FQGNSA. CDR3 length equals 13 residues. As DNA, the CDR3 is TGTGCCAGCAGCGTCGACAGGGGGGCTGAAGCTTTCTTT. Amino acid sequence: CASSVDRGAEAFF.

As regards this clone: The sample holds other DNA sequences that translate to the same CDR3. The chain couples TRBV2 to TRBJ2-1; 8 bases are shared with TRBD1. The germline CDR1 and CDR2 sequences are SNHLY and FYNNEI. The CDR3 loop spans 12 amino acids. The J segment lost 8 bases and the V segment lost 4 bases, leaving 1 base of the junction unmatched. CDR3 nucleotides: TGTGCCAGCAGTGGACAGGGGCATGAGCAGTTCTTC. Translated: CASSGQGHEQFF.

This clone appeared a few times. The chain links TRBV7-9 to TRBJ2-3; possibly TRBD2 for D (6 bases). Germline loops: CDR1 SEHNR, CDR2 FQNEAQ (reference sequence). This CDR3 contains 13 residues. Between the trimmed V and J ends, which lost 5 bases and 6 bases, there was a span of 12 bases. The CDR3 sequence: CASSITGVDTQYF. CDR3 in DNA: TGTGCCAGCAGCATAACGGGAGTTGATACGCAGTATTTT.

About this clone itself: This sample also contains other DNA sequences that code for the same CDR3. J is TRBJ2-3 and V is TRBV29-1; 8 bases match TRBD1. The CDR3 extends over 14 amino acids. The J segment lost 1 base and the V segment lost 3 bases, leaving 3 bases of the junction unmatched. Germline lookup yields CDR1 SQVTM and CDR2 ANQGSEA. The CDR3 DNA is TGCAGCGTTGACAGGGGGCTCGGCACAGATACGCAGTATTTT. As protein: CSVDRGLGTDTQYF.

The V gene is TRBV5-6, the J gene TRBJ2-1, with D possibly being TRBD2 (6 bases). Germline lookup yields CDR1 SGHDT and CDR2 YYEEEE. V was pared by 2 bases and J by 0 bases, with 15 bases between. The CDR3 totals 17 residues. CDR3 in DNA: TGTGCCAGCAGCTTCGGGTTTCGGGGGAGCTCCTACAATGAGCAGTTCTTC. Translating gives CASSFGFRGSSYNEQFF.

The gene calls are TRBV30 and TRBJ1-1; TRBD1 matches 10 bases. Looked up from germline, CDR1 is GTSNPN and CDR2 is SVGIG (reference sequence). The CDR3 loop spans 13 amino acids. J lost 5 bases, V lost 8 bases, and 8 bases had no gene match. CDR3 nucleotide sequence: TGTGCCAGAGACAGGGGGCTAGGGACTGAAGCTTTCTTT. Translated: CARDRGLGTEAFF.

The chain recombines TRBV5-1 with TRBJ1-4, with D maybe TRBD1 (6 bases). The CDR3 loop spans 14 amino acids. Between the trimmed V and J ends, which lost 0 bases and 6 bases, there was a span of 9 bases. CDR1 and CDR2 (germline): SGHRS, YFSETQ. In DNA form, the CDR3 reads TGCGCCAGCAGCTTGGACCCAGGGGATGAAAAACTGTTTTTT. Encoded protein: CASSLDPGDEKLFF.

The CDR3 DNA is TGTGCCAGCAGCCCAGACGGGGGGCTGGTTGGCGGGGAGCTGTTTTTT. It codes for CASSPDGGLVGGELFF. The chain links TRBV7-3 to TRBJ2-2; a weak D match, TRBD2 (7 bases). V was pared by 5 bases and J by 7 bases, with 20 bases between. The germline V gene encodes CDR1 SGHTA and CDR2 FQGTGA. The CDR3 sequence is 16 residues long. The full variable domain, with the rest looked up from reference TRBV7-3 and TRBJ2-2, is GAGVSQTPSNKVTEKGKYVELRCDPISGHTALYWYRQSLGQGPEFLIYFQGTGAADDSGLPNDRFFAVRPEGSVSTLKIQRTERGDSAVYLCASSPDGGLVGGELFFGEGSRLTVL.

The chain carries TRBV18 and TRBJ1-2; tentatively, D is TRBD1 (5 bases). V was cut by 2 bases and J by 6 bases, with 13 bases left in between. Looked up from germline, CDR1 is KGHSH and CDR2 is LQKENI. The CDR3 runs 14 residues. This chain's CDR3 is CASSPSSGSNGYTF. The CDR3 coding sequence is TGTGCCAGCTCACCATCATCAGGGTCTAATGGCTACACCTTC.

Details on this clone: At one of its ends the junction is not consistent with the germline gene, which may arise from a read error. V and J are TRBV7-7 and TRBJ2-1, with 7 bases lining up with TRBD2. The CDR3 has 15 amino acids. Germline V gene lookup returns CDR1 SSHAT and CDR2 FNYEAQ (reference sequence). CDR3 coding DNA: TGTGCTAGCAGCTCCGACGGGACTACTTACAATGAGCAGTTCTTC. Protein: CASSSDGTTYNEQFF.